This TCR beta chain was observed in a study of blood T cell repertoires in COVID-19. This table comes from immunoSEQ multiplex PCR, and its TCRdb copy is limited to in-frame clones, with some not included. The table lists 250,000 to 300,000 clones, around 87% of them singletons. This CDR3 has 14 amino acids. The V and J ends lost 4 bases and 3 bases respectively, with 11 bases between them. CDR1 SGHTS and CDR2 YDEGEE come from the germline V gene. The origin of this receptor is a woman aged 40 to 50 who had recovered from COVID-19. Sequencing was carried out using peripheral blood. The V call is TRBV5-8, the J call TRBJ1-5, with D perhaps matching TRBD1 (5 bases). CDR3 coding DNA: TGTGCCAGCAGCCAAGGGGTGGCCAATCAGCCCCAGCATTTT. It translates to CASSQGVANQPQHF.